These 23 T cell receptor beta chains originate from one sample sequenced in a study of OX40 agonist ivuxolimab in advanced cancers. The method was immunoSEQ multiplex PCR; TCRdb's version includes in-frame clones alone and lacks a portion of them. The sample holds 77,000 or so clones; 84% are singletons and the top ten take around 0.51%. The sequenced sample was CD4+ or CD8+ T cells sorted from blood, obtained in a trial of the OX40 agonist ivuxolimab. The receptors shown here come from an adult with an advanced solid tumor such as melanoma, head and neck, liver or kidney cancer.

Concerning this clone itself: The sample has other DNA sequences that encode this CDR3 too. This chain joins TRBV7-7 and TRBJ1-1; weak D call: TRBD1 (6 bases). The CDR3 spans 13 residues. Per the germline V gene, CDR1 is SSHAT and CDR2 is FNYEAQ (reference sequence). Trimming left V 5 bases short and J 3 bases short, with 10 bases between. For the CDR3, the DNA is TGTGCCAGCAGCATTCGACAGGACACTGAAGCTTTCTTT. It yields the protein CASSIRQDTEAFF.

V gene TRBV7-2 combines with J gene TRBJ2-7; D ambiguous. This CDR3 contains 14 residues. V was clipped by 4 bases and J by 4 bases, with 14 bases between them. Germline V gene lookup returns CDR1 SGHTA and CDR2 FQGNSA. CDR3 sequence reads: CASSSRSGPYEQYF. As DNA, the CDR3 is TGTGCCAGCAGCTCGAGGTCAGGACCTTACGAGCAGTACTTC.

The chain uses TRBV28 and TRBJ2-2; 11 bases fit TRBD2. The germline V gene encodes CDR1 MDHEN and CDR2 SYDVKM. Unmatched junction bases numbered 4, after V lost 5 bases and J lost 5 bases. The CDR3 has 15 amino acids. The CDR3, as DNA: TGTGCCAGCAGTCGACGACTAGCGGGAACCGGGGAGCTGTTTTTT. Translating gives CASSRRLAGTGELFF.

The chain has TRBV2 and TRBJ2-3; unclear D gene. This CDR3 region has 16 residues. Germline V gene data show CDR1 as SNHLY and CDR2 as FYNNEI. V was pared by 3 bases and J by 0 bases, with 13 bases between. Here the CDR3 DNA reads TGTGCCAGCAGTGACTCGACCGTTCCTAGCACAGATACGCAGTATTTT. Amino acids: CASSDSTVPSTDTQYF.

V gene TRBV19 combines with J gene TRBJ1-1, with 7 bases matching TRBD1. The CDR3 consists of 16 residues. The V and J ends lost 6 bases and 0 bases, in that order; junction bases with no gene match: 10. CDR1 and CDR2 from the germline V gene are LNHDA and SQIVND (reference sequence). Here the CDR3 reads CASSSLTGRVNTEAFF. CDR3 nucleotides: TGTGCCAGTAGCTCTTTGACAGGGCGGGTGAACACTGAAGCTTTCTTT.

The V and J genes are TRBV19 and TRBJ2-4; D is perhaps TRBD1 (5 bases). Trimming left V 4 bases short and J 6 bases short, with 10 bases between. Germline CDR1 LNHDA, CDR2 SQIVND (reference sequence). CDR3 length: 13 residues. CDR3 DNA sequence: TGTGCCAGTAGTACGCAGGGAATAAACATTCAGTACTTC. This encodes CASSTQGINIQYF.

DNA for the CDR3: TGTGCCAGTACCAAGACAGGCCCGAACACTGAAGCTTTCTTT. Protein sequence: CASTKTGPNTEAFF. The rearrangement uses TRBV19 and TRBJ1-1, with D tentatively TRBD1 (6 bases). Deletions cut 7 bases from V and 1 base from J, with 13 bases between. The CDR3 consists of 14 residues. Germline-derived CDR1 and CDR2 are LNHDA and SQIVND (reference sequence).

This chain links TRBV4-1 with TRBJ1-2; D might be TRBD1 (6 bases). From germline, CDR1 is MGHRA and CDR2 YSYEKL. Deletions cut 0 bases from V and 8 bases from J, with 13 bases between. The CDR3 runs to 14 residues. CDR3 in amino acids: CASSQEGTRIGYTF. CDR3 nucleotides: TGCGCCAGCAGCCAAGAGGGGACAAGAATAGGCTACACCTTC.

A few counts support this clone. V usage is TRBV11-1 and J usage is TRBJ2-7; no clear D. V shed 5 bases and J shed 0 bases, with 14 bases lying between them. The CDR3 length is 15 residues. Germline CDR1 is SGHAT and CDR2 is FQDESV (reference sequence). CDR3 nucleotide sequence: TGTGCCAGCAGCCTGCTCCGGGTCCCCTCCTACGAGCAGTACTTC. Its translation: CASSLLRVPSYEQYF.

The CDR3 DNA sequence: TGTGCCAGCAGTTACTCGAACGGCGGAAACACCATATATTTT. Its protein product is CASSYSNGGNTIYF. The chain links TRBV6-5 to TRBJ1-3; D unclear. The CDR3 sequence is 14 residues long. Trimming left V 0 bases short and J 4 bases short, with 7 bases between. The germline CDR1 and CDR2 sequences are MNHEY and SVGAGI.

The chain combines TRBV6-6 with TRBJ1-6, with TRBD1 matching over 8 bases. The CDR3 spans 16 residues. J lost 7 bases, V lost 0 bases, and 5 bases had no gene match. Germline V gene sequence: CDR1 MNHNY, CDR2 SVGAGI (reference sequence). Written as DNA, the CDR3 is TGTGCCAGCAGTTACTCGAGTCAGGGGGCCAATTCACCCCTCCACTTT. It specifies CASSYSSQGANSPLHF.

The chain joins TRBV11-2 to TRBJ2-1; TRBD2 matches 11 bases. The CDR3 is 18 amino acids. In germline, CDR1 is SGHAT, CDR2 FQNNGV. V was clipped by 5 bases and J by 6 bases; unmatched bases: 15. CDR3 residues: CASSHPVGGSGRANEQFF. The CDR3 DNA sequence: TGTGCCAGCAGCCACCCGGTAGGGGGTAGCGGGAGGGCCAATGAGCAGTTCTTC.

V gene TRBV19 combines with J gene TRBJ1-1; D is perhaps TRBD1 (6 bases). The V gene's germline CDR1 is LNHDA and CDR2 SQIVND (reference sequence). Between the trimmed V and J ends, which lost 6 bases and 1 base, there was a span of 15 bases. The CDR3 length is 15 residues. Here the CDR3 reads CASRRTGQRNTEAFF. For the CDR3, the DNA is TGTGCCAGTAGGCGTACAGGACAGAGGAACACTGAAGCTTTCTTT.

The genes are TRBV11-2 and TRBJ2-2; tentative D call: TRBD1 (6 bases). This CDR3 is built from 15 residues. Germline assignment: CDR1 SGHAT and CDR2 FQNNGV. V dropped 6 bases and J dropped 1 base, with 12 bases sitting between them. The CDR3, as DNA: TGTGCCAGCAGTCCGCAGGGGCAGAACACCGGGGAGCTGTTTTTT. It yields the protein CASSPQGQNTGELFF.

This clone is classed as medium-sized (0.01 to 0.1%). The chain uses TRBV6-1 and TRBJ2-3; 15 nucleotides agree with TRBD2. The CDR3 is 15 residues long. Germline CDR1 is MNHNS and CDR2 is SASEGT. V was clipped by 4 bases and J by 4 bases; unmatched bases: 0. The CDR3 DNA sequence: TGTGCCAGCAGTGGGACTAGCGGGGGGGCAGATACGCAGTATTTT. This encodes CASSGTSGGADTQYF.

This sequence joins TRBV6-5 and TRBJ2-1; D may correspond to TRBD1 or TRBD2 (5 bases each). The V end was cut by 0 bases, the J end by 8 bases, with 17 bases between. Germline V gene sequence: CDR1 MNHEY, CDR2 SVGAGI. This CDR3 contains 16 residues. CDR3 loop: CASSYSSGGVVYEQFF. CDR3 bases: TGTGCCAGCAGTTACTCGAGTGGGGGAGTTGTATATGAGCAGTTCTTC.

The chain employs TRBV7-6 and TRBJ2-5, with TRBD2 matching over 13 bases. The J call may not be correct, given that the DNA end is closer to TRBJ2-7. This CDR3 region has 15 residues. Germline V lookup: CDR1 SGHVS, CDR2 FNYEAQ. The CDR3 DNA sequence: TGTGCCAGCAGGGGGGGACTAGCGGGACCCTACGAGCAGTACTTC. Its protein product is CASRGGLAGPYEQYF.

This clone occurred once. This chain joins TRBV7-2 and TRBJ2-2; no clear D. The CDR3 loop spans 12 amino acids. V lost 0 bases, J lost 12 bases, and 8 bases lay in between. Germline V gives CDR1 SGHTA, CDR2 FQGNSA. CDR3 DNA: TGTGCCAGCAGCTTAGCAACTAACCAGCTGTTTTTT. Translation gives CASSLATNQLFF.

The genes are TRBV5-8 and TRBJ2-3; the match to TRBD2 covers 11 bases. There are 18 residues in the CDR3. V gave up 0 bases and J gave up 3 bases; unmatched junction bases: 9. The germline gives CDR1 SGHTS, CDR2 YDEGEE. CDR3 sequence: CASSLGLAGGGVTDTQYF. CDR3 sequence (DNA): TGTGCCAGCAGCTTGGGCCTAGCGGGAGGTGGAGTGACAGATACGCAGTATTTT.

The chain employs TRBV5-1 and TRBJ1-1; D call uncertain. Trimming took off 0 bases at V and 5 bases at J, with 20 bases between the two ends. CDR3 length: 17 amino acids. The germline CDR1 and CDR2 sequences are SGHRS and YFSETQ. CDR3 region: CASSLALYSLEGTEAFF. The CDR3 DNA reads TGCGCCAGCAGCTTGGCCTTGTACAGCCTGGAGGGAACTGAAGCTTTCTTT.

This rearrangement joins TRBV9 to TRBJ2-2; D is unclear. The CDR3 sequence is 16 residues long. With 0 bases removed from V and 0 bases from J, the gap between germline ends came to 9 bases. The V gene's germline CDR1 is SGDLS and CDR2 YYNGEE. CDR3: CASSVDSATNTGELFF. The CDR3, as DNA: TGTGCCAGCAGCGTAGACAGCGCGACGAACACCGGGGAGCTGTTTTTT.

The rearrangement links TRBV19 to TRBJ1-3, with 9 bases aligning to TRBD1. The CDR3 is made up of 16 amino acids. Germline-derived CDR1 and CDR2 are LNHDA and SQIVND (reference sequence). Unmatched junction bases numbered 14, after V lost 10 bases and J lost 4 bases. The CDR3 DNA reads as TGTGCCACTTCCTCGAGGGAGGGACAGGGAGGAAACACCATATATTTT. Translating gives CATSSREGQGGNTIYF.

The V and J genes are TRBV7-2 and TRBJ1-1; perhaps TRBD1 as D (6 bases). The CDR3 spans 15 residues. Germline-derived CDR1 and CDR2 are SGHTA and FQGNSA. Trimming pared 3 bases from V and 2 bases from J, leaving 13 bases between. The CDR3 bases are TGTGCCAGCAGCTTTTCATGGGGGGCCAACACTGAAGCTTTCTTT. Protein: CASSFSWGANTEAFF. Full variable domain (outside the CDR3, taken from reference TRBV7-2 and TRBJ1-1): GAGVSQSPSNKVTEKGKDVELRCDPISGHTALYWYRQSLGQGLEFLIYFQGNSAPDKSGLPSDRFSAERTGGSVSTLTIQRTQQEDSAVYLCASSFSWGANTEAFFGQGTRLTVV.